The 2 T cell receptor beta chains given below trace back to one sample, sequenced in a study of blood T cell repertoires in COVID-19. Sequencing was performed with immunoSEQ multiplex PCR; in TCRdb, only in-frame clones are kept and a portion is missing. In the table there are about 130,000 clones, about 89% of which are singletons. The specimen sequenced was peripheral blood. The receptors originated from a man in his sixties with COVID-19, enrolled during active disease.

The chain is built from TRBV3-1 (or the pseudogene TRBV3-2) and TRBJ1-2; tentative D call: TRBD1 (5 bases). Deletions cut 0 bases from V and 7 bases from J, with 9 bases between. The CDR3 has 13 residues. CDR1 and CDR2 (germline): LGHDT, YNNKEL (reference sequence). CDR3: CASSQDLRGGYTF. The CDR3 region has the DNA TGTGCCAGCAGCCAAGATCTAAGGGGTGGCTACACCTTC.

The chain couples TRBV9 to TRBJ1-3; D is unclear. Trimming removed 8 bases at V and 3 bases at J, with 9 bases between. Looked up from germline, CDR1 is SGDLS and CDR2 is YYNGEE. This CDR3 comprises 12 residues. The CDR3 sequence: CASGQIGNTIYF. CDR3 nucleotide sequence: TGTGCCAGTGGGCAGATTGGAAACACCATATATTTT.